This T cell receptor beta chain was sequenced in a study of OX40 agonist ivuxolimab in advanced cancers. With 3 bases removed from V and 2 bases from J, the gap between germline ends came to 14 bases. Germline CDR1 is LNHDA and CDR2 is SQIVND (reference sequence). CDR3 length equals 16 residues. Study results and caveats: CD4+ and CD8+ blood T cells expanded clonally by week 6 at 0.1 to 3.0 mg/kg.

Exclusion of a patient followed from autoimmune disease history or systemic immunosuppression. This table comes from immunoSEQ multiplex PCR, and its TCRdb copy is limited to in-frame clones, with some not included. The sample consists of some 49,000 clones, almost 80% of them appearing once. As to this clone: No antigen is known for it.

Sequences were derived from CD4+ or CD8+ T cells sorted from blood, sampled in a trial of the OX40 agonist ivuxolimab. The chain combines TRBV19 with TRBJ1-5; tentatively, D is TRBD1 (5 bases). The sequence came from an adult with an advanced solid tumor such as melanoma, head and neck, liver or kidney cancer. The CDR3 region is CASSIFGGIGNQPQHF. CDR3 nucleotide sequence: TGTGCCAGTAGTATCTTTGGGGGGATCGGCAATCAGCCCCAGCATTTT.